The subject of this entry is one T cell receptor (beta chain). This clonotype was counted many times. Its specific antigen is unknown. No much larger clone exists at a distance of one base, and base qualities are not known. The sample comes from a study of T-cell memory formation after mild COVID-19 (dated by TCRdb to 2020 to 2023). Background for the entire study: TCR sequence clusters from the two donors were largely donor specific. Two young, previously healthy adult volunteers, one female and one male, were included in the cohort. In two donors, T-cell clones that expanded and contracted after mild COVID-19 were tracked by sequencing TCRalpha and TCRbeta repertoires over time.

The paper as a whole reports these results and caveats: Balanced CD4/CD8 phenotypes were observed for clones contracting from day 15 to 85, whereas a bias towards CD4+ was observed for a second wave of clones expanding from day 15 to 37. Contracting CD4+ clones turned up mainly in the CM and EM memory subsets, whereas EMRA was where CD8+ clones were enriched. Some responding clones were detected in pre-infection memory, which suggested that pre-existing cross-reactive memory T cells had joined the SARS-CoV-2 response. SARS-CoV-2 specificity was not confirmed for the second-wave clones peaking on day 37. Only a couple of mild cases were covered in the study, and larger cohorts including severe cases with pre-infection samples were considered necessary.

Ficoll-Paque density gradient centrifugation was the method used to isolate PBMCs. Sequenced on an Illumina NovaSeq 6000. TCRalpha and TCRbeta cDNA libraries were built by 5'RACE with constant-segment primers, adding sample barcodes and unique molecular identifiers. Trizol reagent was used to extract RNA from every sample. Amplification of the libraries took two PCR steps, and the second step added a second sample barcode plus Illumina TruSeq adapters. Libraries were sequenced on an Illumina NovaSeq with 2 x 150 bp paired-end reads. On the authors' methods: The reads were demultiplexed and collapsed into UMI-guided consensus sequences using migec v1.2.7. Using mixcr v2.1.11, UMI consensuses were aligned to TRA and TRB V and J templates and then assembled into clonotypes. Expanded or contracted clonotypes were those called significant by both edgeR and NoisET, with noise models trained on biological replicates. For edgeR calls, the cutoffs were a false discovery rate-adjusted p below 0.01 and a log2 fold-change threshold of 1. PCA with hierarchical clustering of max-normalized trajectories of the 1000 most abundant clonotypes was used as exploratory dynamics analysis. Separately sequenced CD4+ and CD8+ repertoires were used to assign the CD4 or CD8 phenotype of responding clones. TCRdb redid the processing of the public reads, applying fastp at Q25 and MiXCR, and retained in-frame beta chains. Entries that share a CDR3 protein sequence are merged under the most common genes and DNA. TCRdb's processing, not the authors' own work, is the source of the V and J calls. The sample data list about 340,000 distinct CDR3 sequences, and 20% to 25% of these were observed just once. Of the sample, roughly a fifth falls within the top ten clones.

There are 15 amino acids in the CDR3, from cysteine to phenylalanine inclusive. The retained sequence is limited to the CDR3, 45 bases, with the frame set at the first base. The germline V gene (reference sequence) supplies CDR1 SEHNR and CDR2 FQNEAQ. The V and J ends are trimmed by 3 bases and 5 bases, leaving 14 bases between them. In this chain, TRBV7-9 is recombined with TRBJ1-5; there is no confident call for the D gene. The source is a man between 18 and 29 years old who had mild COVID-19 (a few samples of this study predate the infection). The sample titles of this study are shuffled in the database, so cell type and time point are left out; the donor was told from shared clones. Sequences were obtained from PBMCs or a T cell subset sorted from them (not recorded which). In nucleotides, the sequence is TGTGCCAGCAGCTTTAGTGGAATGGGAGATCAGCCCCAGCATTTT. Its protein reads: CASSFSGMGDQPQHF.